This T cell receptor (beta chain) was sequenced in a study of blood T cell repertoires in COVID-19. This CDR3 spans 14 amino acids. Only in-frame clones appear in the TCRdb table, and some are missing; sequencing was by immunoSEQ multiplex PCR. The sample includes some 300,000 clones, roughly 87% seen only once; the top ten take approximately 0.99%. The TCR comes from a woman aged 30 to 39 who had recovered from COVID-19. The specimen was PBMCs or T cells enriched from blood (not recorded which). V and J are TRBV21-1 and TRBJ1-4; the table gives TRBD1 as D, unverified against the DNA. TRBV21-1 is an annotated pseudogene. The CDR3 loop reads CASSRGTGDEKLFF. CDR3 in DNA: TGTGCCAGCAGCCGCGGGACAGGGGATGAAAAACTGTTTTTT.